This TCR beta chain was retrieved from a study of Graves' ophthalmopathy and Graves' hyperthyroidism. This clonotype was seen a handful of times. Ophthalmopathy in the donors was of moderate-to-severe activity, with CAS ≥3, NOSPECS ≥4 and duration under 3 months. RNA transcripts were the template, and TCR beta CDR3 regions were amplified from them. RT-PCR in the first round used HTBI primers; a second-round multiplex PCR followed. Each CDR3 protein is one row after TCRdb ran MiXCR on the multiplex PCR reads. The sample has approximately 500,000 distinct CDR3 sequences; approximately 15% are singletons. The receptor's source is a woman between 25 and 40 years old with Graves' ophthalmopathy. Input material: blood.

CDR3: CASSPLGQGDTEAFF. The CDR3 DNA follows: TGTGCCAGCTCACCACTAGGACAGGGGGACACTGAAGCTTTCTTT. The chain recombines TRBV18 with TRBJ1-1; 10 nucleotides agree with TRBD1. V was pared by 1 base and J by 3 bases, with 2 bases of the junction left unmatched. Germline-derived CDR1 and CDR2 are KGHSH and LQKENI. The CDR3 is 15 amino acids.